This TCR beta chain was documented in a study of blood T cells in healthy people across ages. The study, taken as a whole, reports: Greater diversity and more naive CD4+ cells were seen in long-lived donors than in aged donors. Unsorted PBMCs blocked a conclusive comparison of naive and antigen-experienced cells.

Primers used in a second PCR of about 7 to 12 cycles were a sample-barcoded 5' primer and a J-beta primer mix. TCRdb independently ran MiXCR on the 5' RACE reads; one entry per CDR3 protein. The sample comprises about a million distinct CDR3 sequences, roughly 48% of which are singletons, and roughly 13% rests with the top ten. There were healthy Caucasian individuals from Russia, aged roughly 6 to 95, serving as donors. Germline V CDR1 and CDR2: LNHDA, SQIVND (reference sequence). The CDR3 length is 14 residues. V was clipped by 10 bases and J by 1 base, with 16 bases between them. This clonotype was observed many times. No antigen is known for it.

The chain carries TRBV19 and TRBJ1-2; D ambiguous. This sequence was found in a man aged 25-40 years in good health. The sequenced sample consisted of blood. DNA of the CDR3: TGTGCCACGAATGGCCCAGAGAGTAACTATGGCTACACCTTC. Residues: CATNGPESNYGYTF.